This T cell receptor beta chain emerged from a study of OX40 agonist ivuxolimab in advanced cancers. This CDR3 region has 13 residues. Germline CDR1 is MNHEY and CDR2 is SMNVEV (reference sequence). The ends were cut back, 3 bases at V and 6 bases at J, with 11 bases in the middle. Sequencing was performed with immunoSEQ multiplex PCR; in TCRdb, only in-frame clones are kept and a portion is missing. The sample lists roughly 15,000 clones; roughly 89% were seen once. Sequenced here: CD4+ or CD8+ T cells sorted from blood, sampled in a trial of the OX40 agonist ivuxolimab. The receptor was isolated from an adult with an advanced solid tumor such as melanoma, head and neck, liver or kidney cancer. V gene TRBV27 combines with J gene TRBJ1-2; perhaps TRBD1 as D (6 bases). This CDR3 is CASSLRGADGYTF. CDR3 coding DNA: TGTGCCAGCAGTTTGAGGGGGGCAGATGGCTACACCTTC.